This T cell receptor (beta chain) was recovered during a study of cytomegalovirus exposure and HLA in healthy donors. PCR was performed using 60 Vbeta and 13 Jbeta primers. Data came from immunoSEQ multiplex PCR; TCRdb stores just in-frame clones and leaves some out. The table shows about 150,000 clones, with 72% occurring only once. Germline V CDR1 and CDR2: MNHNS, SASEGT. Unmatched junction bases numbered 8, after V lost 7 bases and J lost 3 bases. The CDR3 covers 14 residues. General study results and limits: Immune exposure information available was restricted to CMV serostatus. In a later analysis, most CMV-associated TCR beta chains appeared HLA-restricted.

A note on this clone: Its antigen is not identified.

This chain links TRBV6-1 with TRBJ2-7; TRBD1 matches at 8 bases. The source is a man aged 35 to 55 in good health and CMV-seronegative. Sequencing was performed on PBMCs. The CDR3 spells CASKSGTGRYEQYF. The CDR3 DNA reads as TGTGCCAGCAAATCCGGGACAGGTCGCTACGAGCAGTACTTC.